This T cell receptor (beta chain) was profiled in a study of blood T cells in healthy people across ages. Broader study findings: With age, beta diversity per million T cells declined roughly linearly, significantly by about 37. Both naive CD4+ cell counts and diversity were greater in long-lived donors than in aged donors.

The V gene's germline CDR1 is SGHTA and CDR2 FQGNSA. With V trimmed by 3 bases and J by 2 bases, 6 bases remained unmatched. CDR3 length equals 15 residues. The second PCR ran about 6 to 12 cycles with a sample-barcoded 5' primer and J-beta primers. TCRdb used MiXCR to reprocess the 5' RACE reads, holding one entry per CDR3 protein. Counted here are 550,000 to 700,000 distinct CDR3 sequences, roughly 29% occurring once; the ten biggest clones make up approximately 17%. For every donor, a draw yielded around 10 milliliters of peripheral blood. Total RNA extraction produced at least 5.5 micrograms (per sample) for the study. In the case of this clonotype: Its antigen is not identified.

Sequencing was performed on blood. The rearrangement uses TRBV7-2 and TRBJ2-7; 8 nucleotides agree with TRBD2. The TCR sequence derives from a woman aged 70-85 years in good health. CDR3 loop: CASSFAGGKPYEQYF. CDR3 bases: TGTGCCAGCAGCTTCGCGGGGGGCAAACCCTACGAGCAGTACTTC.